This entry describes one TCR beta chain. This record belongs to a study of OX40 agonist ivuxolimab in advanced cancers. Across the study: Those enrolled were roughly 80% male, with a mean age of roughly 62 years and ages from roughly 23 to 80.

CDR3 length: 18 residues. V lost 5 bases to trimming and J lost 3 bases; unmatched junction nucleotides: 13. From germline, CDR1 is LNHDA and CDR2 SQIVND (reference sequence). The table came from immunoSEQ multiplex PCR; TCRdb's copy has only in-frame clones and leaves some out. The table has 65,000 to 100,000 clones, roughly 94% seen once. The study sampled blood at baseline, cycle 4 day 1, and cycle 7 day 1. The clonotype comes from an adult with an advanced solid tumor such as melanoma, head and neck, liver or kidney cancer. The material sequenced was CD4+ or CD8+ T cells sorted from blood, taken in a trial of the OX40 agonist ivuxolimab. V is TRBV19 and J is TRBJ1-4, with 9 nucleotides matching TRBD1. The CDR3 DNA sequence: TGTGCCAGTAGTGTCCTCCCGGGACAGGGTTGGCCTAATGAAAAACTGTTTTTT. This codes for CASSVLPGQGWPNEKLFF.